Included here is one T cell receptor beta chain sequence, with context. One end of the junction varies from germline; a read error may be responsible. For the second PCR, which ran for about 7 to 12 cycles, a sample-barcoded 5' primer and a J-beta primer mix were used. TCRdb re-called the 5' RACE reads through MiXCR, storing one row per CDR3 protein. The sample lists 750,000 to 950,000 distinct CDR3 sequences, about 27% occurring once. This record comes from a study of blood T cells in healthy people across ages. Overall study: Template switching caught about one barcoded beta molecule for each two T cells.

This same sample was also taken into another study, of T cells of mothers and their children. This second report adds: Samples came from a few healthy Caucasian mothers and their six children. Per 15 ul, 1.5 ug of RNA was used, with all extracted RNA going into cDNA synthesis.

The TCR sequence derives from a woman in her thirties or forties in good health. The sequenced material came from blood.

In DNA, the CDR3 is TGCGCCAGCAGCCCCGACTTACCTTTCCCCTACGAGCAGTACTTC. The encoded protein is CASSPDLPFPYEQYF. The chain links TRBV11-2 to TRBJ2-7; D uncertain. Germline V gives CDR1 SGHAT, CDR2 FQNNGV. The CDR3 is 15 amino acids. Filled out from reference TRBV11-2 and TRBJ2-7, the complete variable domain reads EAGVAQSPRYKIIEKRQSVAFWCNPISGHATLYWYQQILGQGPKLLIQFQNNGVVDDSQLPKDRFSAERLKGVDSTLKIQPAKLEDSAVYLCASSPDLPFPYEQYFGPGTRLTVT.